One sample yielded the 14 T cell receptor beta chains listed below, sequenced in a study of blood T cell repertoires in COVID-19 (dated by TCRdb to 2018 to 2021). Library prep was done by the immunoSEQ multiplex PCR assay. The clones in this table, taken by TCRdb from immuneACCESS, are in-frame only. Not every clone is retained; where verified, under half of the shortfall comes from an unresolved V gene, and the cause of the rest is unknown. The sample table holds under 25,000 clones, of which about nine tenths were seen once. The biggest ten clones account for around 18% of the sample. The sequencing input was peripheral blood. Receptors originate from a woman at least 80 years old with acute or convalescent COVID-19.

This chain links TRBV15 with TRBJ2-1; D possibly corresponds to TRBD2 (6 bases). V was clipped by 5 bases and J by 0 bases, with 17 bases between them. The CDR3 runs 17 residues. The V gene's germline CDR1 is LNHNV and CDR2 YYDKDF (reference sequence). The CDR3 sequence is CATSGGSPLSSYNEQFF. CDR3 DNA: TGTGCCACCAGCGGGGGGTCTCCCCTCTCCTCCTACAATGAGCAGTTCTTC.

The chain carries TRBV4-1 and TRBJ1-2, with 7 bases identical to TRBD1. Germline CDR1 is MGHRA and CDR2 is YSYEKL. The CDR3 spans 16 residues. With V trimmed by 0 bases and J by 8 bases, 12 bases remained unmatched. CDR3: CASSQDMGNRDSGYTF. CDR3 DNA sequence: TGCGCCAGCAGCCAAGATATGGGCAACAGGGACAGCGGCTACACCTTC.

The genes are TRBV30 and TRBJ1-1; D is possibly TRBD1 (5 bases). Germline V gives CDR1 GTSNPN, CDR2 SVGIG (reference sequence). V was shortened by 3 bases and J by 1 base, with 6 bases between the two germline ends. CDR3 length: 12 amino acids. CDR3 sequence reads: CAWRTANTEAFF. The CDR3, as DNA: TGTGCCTGGAGGACAGCGAACACTGAAGCTTTCTTT.

This clone was seen a single time. This chain uses TRBV11-2 with TRBJ1-6; 9 bases are shared with TRBD1. The CDR3 is made up of 14 amino acids. Germline CDR1 SGHAT, CDR2 FQNNGV. Losses at the gene ends were 5 bases for V and 10 bases for J; bases not matched to a gene: 6. CDR3: CASSQGQGESPLHF. The CDR3 DNA reads TGTGCCAGCAGCCAGGGACAGGGTGAATCACCCCTCCACTTT.

The gene calls are TRBV7-2 and TRBJ2-7; 8 bases are a match to TRBD2. This CDR3 is built from 16 residues. The germline CDR1 and CDR2 sequences are SGHTA and FQGNSA. The V gene end was trimmed by 0 bases and the J gene end by 0 bases; junction bases not matched to a gene: 4. CDR3 nucleotide sequence: TGTGCCAGCAGCTTAGCGGCGGGAGGCACCTCCTACGAGCAGTACTTC. It is translated as CASSLAAGGTSYEQYF.

J is TRBJ1-1 and V is TRBV7-2; D not resolved. Trimming cost V 6 bases and J 0 bases, with 14 bases left between them. The CDR3 has 15 residues. Germline V gene data show CDR1 as SGHTA and CDR2 as FQGNSA. CDR3 region: CASSPTITVNTEAFF. The CDR3, as DNA: TGTGCCAGCAGTCCCACGATTACAGTGAACACTGAAGCTTTCTTT.

The V call is TRBV25-1, the J call TRBJ2-6; D gene uncertain. Looked up from germline, CDR1 is MGHDK and CDR2 is SYGVNS. Deletions cut 6 bases from V and 0 bases from J, with 9 bases between. The CDR3 contains 15 residues. The CDR3 loop is CASRAGYSGANVLTF. In DNA, the CDR3 is TGTGCCAGCAGGGCAGGCTACTCTGGGGCCAACGTCCTGACTTTC.

The V gene is TRBV7-2, the J gene TRBJ2-1; maybe TRBD1 (5 bases). Trimming pared 1 base from V and 6 bases from J, leaving 13 bases between. The CDR3 contains 15 residues. Germline V gene sequence: CDR1 SGHTA, CDR2 FQGNSA. The CDR3 here is CASSLGGARGNEQFF. The CDR3, as DNA: TGTGCCAGCAGCTTAGGTGGGGCTAGAGGCAATGAGCAGTTCTTC. Together with reference TRBV7-2 and TRBJ2-1, the CDR3 gives the full variable domain: GAGVSQSPSNKVTEKGKDVELRCDPISGHTALYWYRQSLGQGLEFLIYFQGNSAPDKSGLPSDRFSAERTGGSVSTLTIQRTQQEDSAVYLCASSLGGARGNEQFFGPGTRLTVL.

This sequence joins TRBV7-2 and TRBJ2-3; 9 bases match TRBD2. J lost 5 bases, V lost 10 bases, and 7 bases had no gene match. CDR3 length: 13 residues. Germline V CDR1 and CDR2: SGHTA, FQGNSA. The CDR3 nucleotides are TGTGCCACCGCGGGAGGGCCGGAAGATACGCAGTATTTT. Amino acids: CATAGGPEDTQYF.

V and J are TRBV7-6 and TRBJ2-7; TRBD1 matches 7 bases. Trimming took 6 bases from V and 7 from J; bases not matched to a gene: 9. Germline V gives CDR1 SGHVS, CDR2 FNYEAQ. CDR3 length: 13 amino acids. The CDR3 is CASSSDRSGEQYF. The DNA for the CDR3 is TGTGCCAGCAGTTCGGACAGGTCTGGGGAGCAGTACTTC. The full variable domain, its missing parts supplied by reference TRBV7-6 and TRBJ2-7, is GAGVSQSPRYKVTKRGQDVALRCDPISGHVSLYWYRQALGQGPEFLTYFNYEAQQDKSGLPNDRFSAERPEGSISTLTIQRTEQRDSAMYRCASSSDRSGEQYFGPGTRLTVT.

The rearrangement joins TRBV5-1 to TRBJ2-2, with 8 bases that match TRBD2. CDR1 is SGHRS, CDR2 YFSETQ, per germline. The V and J ends lost 0 bases and 4 bases, in that order; junction bases with no gene match: 2. CDR3 size: 15 residues. The CDR3 bases are TGCGCCAGCAGCTTGGAGGGACTAGTCACCGGGGAGCTGTTTTTT. It specifies CASSLEGLVTGELFF.

V is TRBV12-5 and J is TRBJ2-7, with D perhaps TRBD1 (6 bases). Trimming shortened V by 6 bases and J by 4 bases, and 28 bases separated the two germline ends. The germline gives CDR1 LGHNT, CDR2 FRNRAP. There are 18 residues in the CDR3. The CDR3 loop reads CASGPSPSLGAGEYEQYF. The CDR3 DNA follows: TGTGCTAGTGGCCCATCCCCCAGTTTGGGGGCAGGAGAGTACGAGCAGTACTTC.

The gene calls are TRBV5-4 and TRBJ2-7; 12 bases are a match to TRBD1. V lost 0 bases, J lost 7 bases, and 8 bases stayed unmatched. Germline CDR1 reads SGHNT; CDR2 reads YYREEE (reference sequence). The CDR3 loop spans 16 amino acids. DNA of the CDR3: TGTGCCAGCAGCTTGGTACCGGGACAGGGGGCGTGGGAGCAGTACTTC. Its protein product is CASSLVPGQGAWEQYF.

The chain employs TRBV6-6 and TRBJ2-3; TRBD1 might be the D (6 bases). The V and J ends lost 4 bases and 0 bases respectively, with 8 bases between them. Germline assignment: CDR1 MNHNY and CDR2 SVGAGI (reference sequence). The CDR3 loop spans 14 amino acids. CDR3 region: CASSWGPSTDTQYF. The DNA of the CDR3 is TGTGCCAGCAGTTGGGGGCCAAGCACAGATACGCAGTATTTT.